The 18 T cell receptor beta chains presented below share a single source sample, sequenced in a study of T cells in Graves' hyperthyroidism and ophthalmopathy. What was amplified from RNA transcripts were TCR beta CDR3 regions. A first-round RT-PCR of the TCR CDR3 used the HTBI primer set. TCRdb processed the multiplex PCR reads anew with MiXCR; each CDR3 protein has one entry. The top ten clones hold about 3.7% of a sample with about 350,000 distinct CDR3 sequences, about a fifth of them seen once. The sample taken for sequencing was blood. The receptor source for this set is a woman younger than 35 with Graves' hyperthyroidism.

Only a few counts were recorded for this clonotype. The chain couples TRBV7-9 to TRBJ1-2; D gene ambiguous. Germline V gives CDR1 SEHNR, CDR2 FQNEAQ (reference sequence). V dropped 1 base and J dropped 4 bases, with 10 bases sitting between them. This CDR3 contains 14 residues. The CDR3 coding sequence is TGTGCCAGCAGCTTAGAGGAGGGTAGCTATGGCTACACCTTC. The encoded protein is CASSLEEGSYGYTF.

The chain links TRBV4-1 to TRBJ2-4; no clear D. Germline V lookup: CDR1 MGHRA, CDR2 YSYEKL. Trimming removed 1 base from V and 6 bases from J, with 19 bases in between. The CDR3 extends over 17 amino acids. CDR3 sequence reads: CASSQVYIPQLGNIQYF. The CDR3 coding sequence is TGCGCCAGCAGCCAAGTGTACATCCCGCAGCTGGGAAACATTCAGTACTTC.

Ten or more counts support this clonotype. As DNA, the CDR3 is TGTGCCAGCAGCCAGGGGACTAGCGGGGAGACCCAGTACTTC. It yields the protein CASSQGTSGETQYF. This chain joins TRBV3-1 and TRBJ2-5; 12 bases align to TRBD2. Unmatched junction bases numbered 1, after V lost 3 bases and J lost 5 bases. In germline, CDR1 is LGHDT, CDR2 YNNKEL (reference sequence). The CDR3 runs to 14 residues.

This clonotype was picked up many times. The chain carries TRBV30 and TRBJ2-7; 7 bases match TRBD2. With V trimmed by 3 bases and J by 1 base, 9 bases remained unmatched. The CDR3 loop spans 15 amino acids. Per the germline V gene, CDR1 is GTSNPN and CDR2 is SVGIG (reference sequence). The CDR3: CAWSDGGWRSYEQYF. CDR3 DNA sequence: TGTGCCTGGAGCGACGGGGGGTGGAGGTCCTACGAGCAGTACTTC.

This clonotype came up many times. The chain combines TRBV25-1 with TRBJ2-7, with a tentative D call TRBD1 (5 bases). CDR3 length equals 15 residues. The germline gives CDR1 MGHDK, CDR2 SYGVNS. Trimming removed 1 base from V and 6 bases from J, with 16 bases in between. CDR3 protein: CASSEWGPATGEQYF. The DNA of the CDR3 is TGTGCCAGCAGTGAATGGGGCCCCGCGACGGGCGAGCAGTACTTC.

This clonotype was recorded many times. Here the CDR3 reads CASRNKRTQPYEQYF. The CDR3 region has the DNA TGTGCCAGCAGAAACAAGCGGACACAACCCTACGAGCAGTACTTC. The chain couples TRBV6-1 to TRBJ2-7; either TRBD1 or TRBD2 may fit D (5 bases each). This CDR3 has 15 residues. Trimming removed 6 bases at V and 2 bases at J, with 17 bases between. Germline V gene lookup returns CDR1 MNHNS and CDR2 SASEGT.

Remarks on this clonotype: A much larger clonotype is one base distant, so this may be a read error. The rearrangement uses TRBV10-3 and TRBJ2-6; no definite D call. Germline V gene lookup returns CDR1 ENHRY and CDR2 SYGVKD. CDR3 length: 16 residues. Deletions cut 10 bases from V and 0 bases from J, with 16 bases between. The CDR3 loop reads CATKKGSSSGANVLTF. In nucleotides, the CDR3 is TGTGCCACCAAAAAGGGATCCAGCTCTGGGGCCAACGTCCTGACTTTC.

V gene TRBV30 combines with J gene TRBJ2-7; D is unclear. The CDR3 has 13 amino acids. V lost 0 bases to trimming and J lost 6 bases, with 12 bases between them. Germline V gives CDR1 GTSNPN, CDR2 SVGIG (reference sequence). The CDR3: CAWSVRRGVEQYF. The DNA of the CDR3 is TGTGCCTGGAGTGTACGGAGAGGAGTCGAGCAGTACTTC.

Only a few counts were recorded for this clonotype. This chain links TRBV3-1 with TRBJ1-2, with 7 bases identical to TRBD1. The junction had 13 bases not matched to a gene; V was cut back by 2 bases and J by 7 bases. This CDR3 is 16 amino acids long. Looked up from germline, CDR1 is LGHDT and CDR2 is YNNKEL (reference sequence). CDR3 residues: CASSQRSSTGLSGYTF. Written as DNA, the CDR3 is TGTGCCAGCAGCCAAAGAAGCTCGACAGGGTTGAGTGGCTACACCTTC.

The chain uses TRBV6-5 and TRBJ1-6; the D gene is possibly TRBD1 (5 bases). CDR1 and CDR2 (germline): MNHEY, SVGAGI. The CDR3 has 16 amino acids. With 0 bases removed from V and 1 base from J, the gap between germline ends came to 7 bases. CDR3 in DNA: TGTGCCAGCAGTTACTCGCGGGGGTCCTATAATTCACCCCTCCACTTT. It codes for CASSYSRGSYNSPLHF.

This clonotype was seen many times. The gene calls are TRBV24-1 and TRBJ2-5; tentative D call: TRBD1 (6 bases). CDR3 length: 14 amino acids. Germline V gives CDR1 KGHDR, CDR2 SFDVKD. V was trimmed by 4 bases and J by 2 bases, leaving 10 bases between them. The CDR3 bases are TGTGCCACCAGTGACCGGACAGCTCAAGAGACCCAGTACTTC. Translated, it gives CATSDRTAQETQYF.

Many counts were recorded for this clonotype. CDR3 in amino acids: CASRRLAGGAYEQYF. Written as DNA, the CDR3 is TGTGCCAGCAGGCGACTAGCGGGGGGCGCCTACGAGCAGTACTTC. The chain couples TRBV2 to TRBJ2-7; 13 bases line up with TRBD2. V was pared by 6 bases and J by 2 bases, with 4 bases of the junction left unmatched. The CDR3 has 15 residues. Germline CDR1 and CDR2: SNHLY and FYNNEI.

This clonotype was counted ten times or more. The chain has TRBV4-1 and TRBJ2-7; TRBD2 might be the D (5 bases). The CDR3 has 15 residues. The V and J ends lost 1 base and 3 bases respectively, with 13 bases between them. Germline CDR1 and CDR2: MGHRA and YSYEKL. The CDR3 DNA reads TGCGCCAGCAGCCAAGTTTCCTCCGGGGTCTACGAGCAGTACTTC. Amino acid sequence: CASSQVSSGVYEQYF.

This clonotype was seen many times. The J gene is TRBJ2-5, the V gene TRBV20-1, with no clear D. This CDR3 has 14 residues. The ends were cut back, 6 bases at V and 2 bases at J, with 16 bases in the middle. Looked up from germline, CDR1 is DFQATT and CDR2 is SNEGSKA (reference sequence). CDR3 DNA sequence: TGCAGTGCCACGTCGGACCAACGGCAAGAGACCCAGTACTTC. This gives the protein CSATSDQRQETQYF.

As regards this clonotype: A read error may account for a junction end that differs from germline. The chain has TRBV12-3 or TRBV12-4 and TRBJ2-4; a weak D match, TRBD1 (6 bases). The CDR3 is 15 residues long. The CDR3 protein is CASSRGQIAKNIKYF. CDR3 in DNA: TGCGCCAGCAGCCGCGGACAGATAGCCAAAAACATTAAGTACTTC.

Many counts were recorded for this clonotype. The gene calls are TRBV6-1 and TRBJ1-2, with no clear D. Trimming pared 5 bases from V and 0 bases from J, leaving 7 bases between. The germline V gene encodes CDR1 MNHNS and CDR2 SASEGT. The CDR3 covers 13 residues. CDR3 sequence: CASSIASNYGYTF. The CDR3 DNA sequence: TGTGCCAGCAGTATAGCCTCTAACTATGGCTACACCTTC.

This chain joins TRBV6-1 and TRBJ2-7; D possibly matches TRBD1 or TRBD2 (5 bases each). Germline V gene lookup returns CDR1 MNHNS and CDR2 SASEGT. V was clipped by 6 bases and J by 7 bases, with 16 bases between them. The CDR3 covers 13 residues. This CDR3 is CASSGTAGGEQYF. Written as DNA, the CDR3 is TGTGCCAGCAGCGGGACGGCGGGTGGAGAGCAGTACTTC.

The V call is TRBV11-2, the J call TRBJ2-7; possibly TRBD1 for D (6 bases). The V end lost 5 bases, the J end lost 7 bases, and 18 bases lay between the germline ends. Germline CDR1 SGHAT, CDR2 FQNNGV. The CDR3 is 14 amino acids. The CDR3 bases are TGTGCCAGCAGCCTTTACAGGGTAGGGGTGGAGCAGTACTTC. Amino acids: CASSLYRVGVEQYF.